This T cell receptor (beta chain) was captured in a study of response to subunit inactivated influenza vaccine. Whole-study findings and limits: Authors suggested seasonal influenza vaccinations each recruit few new T cells.

About this clonotype itself: No antigen is known for it.

The CDR3 consists of 15 residues. V lost 0 bases to trimming and J lost 4 bases; unmatched junction nucleotides: 6. Germline V gene sequence: CDR1 SSHAT, CDR2 FNYEAQ (reference sequence). In TCRdb, the RT-PCR reads were re-called with MiXCR into one record per CDR3 protein. The sample has roughly 700,000 distinct CDR3 sequences, approximately 14% seen once. The J gene is TRBJ2-7, the V gene TRBV7-7, with 7 positions matching TRBD1. This TCR derives from a middle-aged man who received an inactivated influenza vaccine. The sequencing used PBMCs from blood, collected roughly 12 days after vaccination. The CDR3 here is CASSLATGVWYEQYF. The CDR3 coding sequence is TGTGCCAGCAGCTTAGCAACAGGGGTTTGGTACGAGCAGTACTTC.